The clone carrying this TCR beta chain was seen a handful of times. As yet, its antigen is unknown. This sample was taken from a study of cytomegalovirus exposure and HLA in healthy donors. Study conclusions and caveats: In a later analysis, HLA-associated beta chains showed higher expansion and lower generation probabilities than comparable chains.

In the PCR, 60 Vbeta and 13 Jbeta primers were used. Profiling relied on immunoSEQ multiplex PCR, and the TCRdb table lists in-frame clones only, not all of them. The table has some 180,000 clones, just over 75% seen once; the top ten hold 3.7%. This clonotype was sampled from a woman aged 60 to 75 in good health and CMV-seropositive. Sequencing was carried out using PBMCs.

The CDR3 sequence: CASSRGNTGELFF. The CDR3 nucleotides read TGTGCCAGCTCAAGGGGGAACACCGGGGAGCTGTTTTTT. V and J are TRBV18 and TRBJ2-2; tentatively, D is TRBD1 (5 bases). Trimming took 5 bases from V and 1 from J, leaving 5 bases between them. This CDR3 is 13 amino acids long. In germline, CDR1 is KGHSH, CDR2 LQKENI. The whole variable domain, filled in from reference TRBV18 and TRBJ2-2, reads NAGVMQNPRHLVRRRGQEARLRCSPMKGHSHVYWYRQLPEEGLKFMVYLQKENIIDESGMPKERFSAEFPKEGPSILRIQQVVRGDSAAYFCASSRGNTGELFFGEGSRLTVL.